This T cell receptor beta chain came from a study of cytomegalovirus exposure and HLA in healthy donors. Healthy people donating bone marrow made up the donors. Both 60 Vbeta primers and 13 Jbeta primers went into the PCR. Clones were sequenced by immunoSEQ multiplex PCR, and TCRdb holds only the in-frame ones, with some missing. This table holds approximately 170,000 clones, about four fifths found once. With 6 bases clipped from V and 8 bases from J, the junction kept 5 bases outside the gene matches. CDR3 length: 13 residues. From germline, CDR1 is MNHEY and CDR2 SMNVEV (reference sequence). Overall study findings and caveats: CMV antigen specificity was confirmed in vitro for three CMV-associated chains. In a later analysis, HLA-associated TCR beta chains were more clonally expanded than equally common others. It emerged from a later analysis that several of the most significant clusters appeared to be linked to common viral pathogens.

Regarding this clone: As yet, its antigen is unknown.

V usage is TRBV27 and J usage is TRBJ2-4, with 9 bases identical to TRBD1. This TCR derives from a woman between 18 and 30 years old in good health and CMV-seronegative. Sequencing was performed on PBMCs. The CDR3 reads CASRRQGVDIQYF. The CDR3 DNA reads as TGTGCCAGCAGGAGACAGGGGGTAGACATTCAGTACTTC.